One and the same sample provided the 12 T cell receptor beta chains below, sequenced in a study of metastatic and nonmetastatic thyroid tumors. Patients underwent thyroid surgery, and none had received any treatment before it. TCRdb called clones again from the PCR reads with MiXCR. The profile shows roughly 30,000 clones, less than 4% of them singletons. The sequenced sample was blood. The receptors come from a male donor with papillary thyroid cancer or a benign thyroid nodule (not recorded which). Some clones in this sample may be carry-over from other donors' samples.

This clone was detected a few times. The CDR3 sequence: CASSFLRGQNTGELFF. The DNA for the CDR3 is TGTGCCAGCAGTTTTCTCCGGGGGCAGAACACCGGGGAGCTGTTTTTT. This chain joins TRBV27 and TRBJ2-2, with D possibly being TRBD1 or TRBD2 (6 bases each). This CDR3 contains 16 residues. Germline V CDR1 and CDR2: MNHEY, SMNVEV (reference sequence). The germline V and J ends were trimmed by 3 bases and 1 base, with 12 bases remaining between them.

On this clone itself: The junction and the germline gene differ at one end; a read error may be behind it. The chain is built from TRBV20-1 and TRBJ2-2; D call uncertain. This CDR3 region has 12 residues. CDR1 and CDR2 (germline): DFQATT, SNEGSKA (reference sequence). In DNA, the CDR3 is TGCAGTGAAAGGAGCTCCACCGGAGAGCTGTTTTTT. Amino acids: CSERSSTGELFF.

This clone has a count of ten or more. CDR3 DNA: TGCGCCAGCAGCTGGGGAGGGGGGGCGGGAGTTCAAGAGACCCAGTACTTC. It specifies CASSWGGGAGVQETQYF. V gene TRBV5-1 combines with J gene TRBJ2-5, with D perhaps TRBD2 (7 bases). The CDR3 consists of 17 residues. The germline CDR1 and CDR2 sequences are SGHRS and YFSETQ. V lost 3 bases, J lost 2 bases, and 20 bases lay in between. Variable domain in full (rest from reference TRBV5-1 and TRBJ2-5): KAGVTQTPRYLIKTRGQQVTLSCSPISGHRSVSWYQQTPGQGLQFLFEYFSETQRNKGNFPGRFSGRQFSNSRSEMNVSTLELGDSALYLCASSWGGGAGVQETQYFGPGTRLLVL.

The chain has TRBV7-3 and TRBJ2-2, with 13 bases aligning to TRBD2. V shed 2 bases and J 6 bases; nucleotides not matched to a gene: 15. Germline V lookup: CDR1 SGHTA, CDR2 FQGTGA. The CDR3 extends over 20 amino acids. CDR3 in DNA: TGTGCCAGCAGCTTAGAAGGACTAGCGGGAGTTGCCATAAATCCCGGGGAGCTGTTTTTT. Amino acid sequence: CASSLEGLAGVAINPGELFF.

This clone has only a few counts. V and J are TRBV6-1 and TRBJ1-6; D gene unclear. Trimming took 8 bases from V and 9 from J, leaving 14 bases between them. The germline V gene has CDR1 MNHNS and CDR2 SASEGT. The CDR3 consists of 13 residues. The CDR3 DNA sequence: TGTGCCAGCGAGCAGGCGGACGGTTCACCCCTCCACTTT. Amino acids: CASEQADGSPLHF.

In its sample, this clone was seen many times. The V call is TRBV20-1, the J call TRBJ1-2, with D tentatively TRBD1 (6 bases). Deletions cut 0 bases from V and 6 bases from J, with 17 bases between. CDR1 DFQATT and CDR2 SNEGSKA come from the germline V gene (reference sequence). This CDR3 is built from 15 residues. The CDR3 region has the DNA TGCAGTGCTAGAGACCTTTCATCGGACAGTCATGGCTACACCTTC. Encoded protein: CSARDLSSDSHGYTF.

This clone was counted ten times or more. The chain links TRBV4-1 to TRBJ2-7; no reliable D call. The germline V gene encodes CDR1 MGHRA and CDR2 YSYEKL. This CDR3 has 18 amino acids. V dropped 1 base and J dropped 2 bases, with 21 bases sitting between them. CDR3 protein: CASSQALRWVAETYEQYF. CDR3 nucleotides: TGCGCCAGCAGCCAAGCCCTAAGGTGGGTTGCTGAAACCTACGAGCAGTACTTC.

This clone was counted between two and nine times. The chain uses TRBV9 and TRBJ2-1; D not certain. Germline V CDR1 and CDR2: SGDLS, YYNGEE. The germline V and J ends were trimmed by 4 bases and 5 bases, with 13 bases remaining between them. The CDR3 runs to 14 residues. This CDR3 is CASSPVPRDNEQFF. CDR3 DNA sequence: TGTGCCAGCAGCCCGGTCCCTAGGGACAATGAGCAGTTCTTC.

This clone has a count of ten or more. The chain is built from TRBV6-4 and TRBJ2-3; possibly TRBD1 for D (5 bases). The CDR3 is 15 amino acids. CDR1 and CDR2 (germline): MRHNA, SNTAGT. V dropped 0 bases and J dropped 1 base, with 8 bases sitting between them. This CDR3 reads CASSDSQGGTDTQYF. As DNA, the CDR3 is TGTGCCAGCAGTGACTCTCAAGGGGGCACAGATACGCAGTATTTT.

Sample share makes this clone medium-sized. The V gene is TRBV24-1, the J gene TRBJ2-2; D gene uncertain. Trimming stripped 3 bases from V and 5 bases from J, with 9 bases between. The CDR3 is 14 residues long. Germline V CDR1 and CDR2: KGHDR, SFDVKD. CDR3 DNA: TGTGCCACCAGTGATGCCACAGAGACCGGGGAGCTGTTTTTT. Protein sequence: CATSDATETGELFF.

This clone has ten or more counts. The chain uses TRBV20-1 and TRBJ1-5, with no clear D. The CDR3 is 14 amino acids. Germline assignment: CDR1 DFQATT and CDR2 SNEGSKA (reference sequence). The ends were cut back, 6 bases at V and 5 bases at J, with 17 bases in the middle. The CDR3 reads CSAPGQREYQPQHF. In nucleotides, the CDR3 is TGCAGTGCCCCCGGTCAGAGGGAATATCAGCCCCAGCATTTT.

This clone was seen at least ten times. This chain uses TRBV19 with TRBJ2-3; TRBD2 might be the D (6 bases). Germline CDR1 is LNHDA and CDR2 is SQIVND (reference sequence). This CDR3 spans 13 amino acids. The V and J ends lost 8 bases and 0 bases respectively, with 9 bases between them. The CDR3 DNA reads as TGTGCCAGTTGGGACTCGAGCACAGATACGCAGTATTTT. It codes for CASWDSSTDTQYF.